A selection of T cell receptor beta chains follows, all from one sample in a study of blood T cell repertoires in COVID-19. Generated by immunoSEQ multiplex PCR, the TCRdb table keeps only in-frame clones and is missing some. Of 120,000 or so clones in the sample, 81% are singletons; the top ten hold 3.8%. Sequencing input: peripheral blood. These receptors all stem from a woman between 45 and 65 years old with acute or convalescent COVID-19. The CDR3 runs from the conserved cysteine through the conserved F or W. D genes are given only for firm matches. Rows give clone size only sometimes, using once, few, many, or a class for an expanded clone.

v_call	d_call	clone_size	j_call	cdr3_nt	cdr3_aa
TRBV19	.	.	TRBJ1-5	TGTGCCAGTAGTTTCCGGGACAACCCTTATAGCAATCAGCCCCAGCATTTT	CASSFRDNPYSNQPQHF
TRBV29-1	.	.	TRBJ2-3	TGCAGCGTGGGCACAGAAAACACAGATACGCAGTATTTT	CSVGTENTDTQYF
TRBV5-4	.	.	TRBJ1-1	TGTGCCAGCAGCTTCGGGGGAAGGGACGGGAACACTGAAGCTTTCTTT	CASSFGGRDGNTEAFF
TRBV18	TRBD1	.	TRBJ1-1	TGTGCCAGCTCACCCCGGACAGGGGGCGACACTGAAGCTTTCTTT	CASSPRTGGDTEAFF
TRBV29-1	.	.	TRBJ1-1	TGCAGCGTTGGGGAGGCCTACATGAACACTGAAGCTTTCTTT	CSVGEAYMNTEAFF
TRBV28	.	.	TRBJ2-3	TGTGCCAGCAATGCCATGGGGGGAGATACGCAGTATTTT	CASNAMGGDTQYF
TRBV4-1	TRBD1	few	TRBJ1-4	TGCGCCAGCAGCCAAGAAGGGACAGGTCATGAAAAACTGTTTTTT	CASSQEGTGHEKLFF
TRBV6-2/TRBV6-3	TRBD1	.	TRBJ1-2	TGTGCCAGCAGTTCCGGGACAGGGTACGGGAGCTTCTATGGCTACACCTTC	CASSSGTGYGSFYGYTF
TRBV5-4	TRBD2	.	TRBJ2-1	TGTGCCAGCAGCCAGAGGACTAGCGGGAGTAGGAATGAGCAGTTCTTC	CASSQRTSGSRNEQFF
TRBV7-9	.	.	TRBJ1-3	TGTGCCAGCAGGGCTTCAGCTGGAAACACCATATATTTT	CASRASAGNTIYF
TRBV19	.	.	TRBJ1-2	TGTGCCAGTAGTATCGGCAGGGCCGGCTACACCTTC	CASSIGRAGYTF
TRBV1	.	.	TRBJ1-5	TGCACCAGCAGCGAAGGGACAGATTCGAGGTCCCAGCATTTT	CTSSEGTDSRSQHF
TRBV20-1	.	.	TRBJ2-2	TGCAGTGCTAGTGTGGGGCTGGGAACCGGGGAGCTGTTTTTT	CSASVGLGTGELFF
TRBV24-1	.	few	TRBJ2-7	TGTGCCACTGAGGACAACTCCTACGAGCAGTACTTC	CATEDNSYEQYF
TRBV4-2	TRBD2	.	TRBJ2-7	TGTGCCAGCAGCCAAGATTCGGCTAGCGGCTCCTACGAGCAGTACTTC	CASSQDSASGSYEQYF
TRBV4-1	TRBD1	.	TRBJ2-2	TGCGCCAGCAGCCTAGGGGACAGAAGCACCGGGGAGCTGTTTTTT	CASSLGDRSTGELFF
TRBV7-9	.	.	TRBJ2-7	TGTGCCAGCAGCTTACGGGGCTACGAGCAGTACTTC	CASSLRGYEQYF
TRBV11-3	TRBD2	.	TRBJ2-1	TGTGCCAGCAGAAAGCGGGAGGGCCGCGGTGAGCAGTTCTTC	CASRKREGRGEQFF